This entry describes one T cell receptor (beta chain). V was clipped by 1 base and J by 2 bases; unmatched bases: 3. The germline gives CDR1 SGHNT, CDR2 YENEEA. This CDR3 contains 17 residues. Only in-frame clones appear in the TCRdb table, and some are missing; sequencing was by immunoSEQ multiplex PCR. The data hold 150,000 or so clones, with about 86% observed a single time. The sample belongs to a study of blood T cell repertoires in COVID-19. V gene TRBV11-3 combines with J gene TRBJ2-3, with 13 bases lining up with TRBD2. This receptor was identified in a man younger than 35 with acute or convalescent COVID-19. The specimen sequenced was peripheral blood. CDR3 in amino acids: CASSLGLAGGTTDTQYF. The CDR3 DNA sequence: TGTGCCAGCAGCTTAGGACTAGCGGGGGGCACCACAGATACGCAGTATTTT.